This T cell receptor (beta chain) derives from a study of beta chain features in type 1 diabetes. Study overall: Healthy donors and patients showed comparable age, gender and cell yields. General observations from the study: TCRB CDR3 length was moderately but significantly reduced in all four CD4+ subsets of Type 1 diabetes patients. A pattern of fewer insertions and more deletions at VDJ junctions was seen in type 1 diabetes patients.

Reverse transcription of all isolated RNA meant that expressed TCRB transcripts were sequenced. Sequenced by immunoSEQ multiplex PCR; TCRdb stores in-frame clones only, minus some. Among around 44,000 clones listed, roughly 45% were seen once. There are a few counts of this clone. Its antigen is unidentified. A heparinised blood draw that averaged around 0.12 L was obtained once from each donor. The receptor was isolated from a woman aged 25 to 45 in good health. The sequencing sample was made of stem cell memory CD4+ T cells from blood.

CDR3 nucleotide sequence: TGTGCCAGCAGCCCAACTCTCTTCATGAACACTGAAGCTTTCTTT. This codes for CASSPTLFMNTEAFF. This rearrangement joins TRBV7-2 to TRBJ1-1; D gene uncertain. Trimming cost V 5 bases and J 0 bases, with 13 bases left between them. Germline lookup yields CDR1 SGHTA and CDR2 FQGNSA. CDR3 size: 15 residues.